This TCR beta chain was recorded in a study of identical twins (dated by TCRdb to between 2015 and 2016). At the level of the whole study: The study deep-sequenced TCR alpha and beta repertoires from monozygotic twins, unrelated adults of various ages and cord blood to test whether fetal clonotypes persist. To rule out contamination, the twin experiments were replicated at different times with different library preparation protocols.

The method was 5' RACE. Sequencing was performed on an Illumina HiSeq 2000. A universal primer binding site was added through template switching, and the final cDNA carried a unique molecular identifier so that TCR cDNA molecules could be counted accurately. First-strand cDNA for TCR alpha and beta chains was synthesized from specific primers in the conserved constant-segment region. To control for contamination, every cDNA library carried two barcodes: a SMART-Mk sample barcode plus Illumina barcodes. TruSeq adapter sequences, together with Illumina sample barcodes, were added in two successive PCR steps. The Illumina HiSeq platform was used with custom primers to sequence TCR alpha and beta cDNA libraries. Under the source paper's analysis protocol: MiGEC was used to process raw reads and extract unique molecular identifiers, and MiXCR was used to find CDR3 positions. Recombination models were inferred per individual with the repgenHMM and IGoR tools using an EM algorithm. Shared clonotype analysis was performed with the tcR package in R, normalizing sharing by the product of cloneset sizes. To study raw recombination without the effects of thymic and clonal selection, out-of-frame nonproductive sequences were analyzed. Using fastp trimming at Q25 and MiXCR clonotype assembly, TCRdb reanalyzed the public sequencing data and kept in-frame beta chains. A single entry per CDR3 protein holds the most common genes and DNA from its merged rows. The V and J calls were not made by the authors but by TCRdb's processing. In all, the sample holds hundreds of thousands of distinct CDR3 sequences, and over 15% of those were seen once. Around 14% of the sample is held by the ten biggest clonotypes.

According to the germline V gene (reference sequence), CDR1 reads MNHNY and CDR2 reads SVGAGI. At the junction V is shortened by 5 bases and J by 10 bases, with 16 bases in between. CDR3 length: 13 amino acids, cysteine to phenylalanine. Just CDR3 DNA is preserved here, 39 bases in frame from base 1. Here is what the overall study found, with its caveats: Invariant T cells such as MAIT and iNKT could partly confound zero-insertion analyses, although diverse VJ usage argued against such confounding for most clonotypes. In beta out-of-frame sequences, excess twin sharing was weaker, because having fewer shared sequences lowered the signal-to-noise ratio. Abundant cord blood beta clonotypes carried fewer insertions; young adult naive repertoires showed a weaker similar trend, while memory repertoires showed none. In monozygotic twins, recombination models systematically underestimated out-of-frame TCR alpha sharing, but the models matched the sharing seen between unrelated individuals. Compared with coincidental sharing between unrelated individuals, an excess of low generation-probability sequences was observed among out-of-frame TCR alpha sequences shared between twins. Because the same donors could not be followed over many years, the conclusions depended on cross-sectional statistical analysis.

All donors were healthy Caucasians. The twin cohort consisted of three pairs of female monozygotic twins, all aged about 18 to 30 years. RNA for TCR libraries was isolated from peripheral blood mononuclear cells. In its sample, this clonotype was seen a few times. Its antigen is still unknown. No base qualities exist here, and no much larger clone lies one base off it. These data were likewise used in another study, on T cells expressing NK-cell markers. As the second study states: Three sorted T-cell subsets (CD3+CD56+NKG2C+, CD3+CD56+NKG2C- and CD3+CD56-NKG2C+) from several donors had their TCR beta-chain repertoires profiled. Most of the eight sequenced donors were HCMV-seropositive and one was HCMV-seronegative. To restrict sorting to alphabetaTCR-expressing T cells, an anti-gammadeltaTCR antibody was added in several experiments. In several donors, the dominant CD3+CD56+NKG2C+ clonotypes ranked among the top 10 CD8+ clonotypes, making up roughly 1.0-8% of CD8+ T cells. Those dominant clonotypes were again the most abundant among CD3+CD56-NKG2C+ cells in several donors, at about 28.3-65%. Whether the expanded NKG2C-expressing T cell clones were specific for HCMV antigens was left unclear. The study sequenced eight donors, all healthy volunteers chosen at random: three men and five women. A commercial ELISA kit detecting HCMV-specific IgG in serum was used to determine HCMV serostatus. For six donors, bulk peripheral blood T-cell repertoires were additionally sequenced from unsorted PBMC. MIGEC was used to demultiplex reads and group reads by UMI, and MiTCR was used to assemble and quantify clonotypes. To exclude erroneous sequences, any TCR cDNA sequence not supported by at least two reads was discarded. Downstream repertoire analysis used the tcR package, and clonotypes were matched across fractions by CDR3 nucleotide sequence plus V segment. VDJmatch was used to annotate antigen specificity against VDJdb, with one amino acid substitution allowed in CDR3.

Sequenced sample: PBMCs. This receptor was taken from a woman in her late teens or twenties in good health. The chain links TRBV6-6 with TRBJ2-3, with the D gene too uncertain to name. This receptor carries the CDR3 CASSPSTYWAQYF. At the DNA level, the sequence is TGTGCCAGCAGTCCTTCGACATATTGGGCGCAGTATTTT.